This TCR beta chain originates from a study of CD8 T cells in Susac syndrome (dated 2019 in TCRdb). About the investigation overall: Among the Susac syndrome patients who were sequenced, clinically active disease was present in about six and clinical remission was observed in 8 or 9. At the time of blood withdrawal, Susac syndrome patients were either therapy-naive, taking corticosteroids (with some also receiving IVIg), or on IVIg alone. The study used repertoire sequencing to test whether antigen drove CD8+ T cell activation and differentiation in Susac syndrome. Clonality of the CD8+ T cell repertoire was compared between roughly 13 healthy donors, about 14 Susac syndrome patients and around 16 multiple sclerosis patients.

RNA was extracted using the RNeasy kit, and about 0.45 to 1 microgram was reverse transcribed with random hexamers. The immunoSEQ multiplex PCR assay, which covers 54 Vbeta and 13 Jbeta segments, was used to amplify TCR beta CDR3 regions. To correct PCR amplification bias, a synthetic template baseline was used for both primer optimization and computational correction. On the authors' methods: Reads were assigned to V, D and J genes according to IMGT and analyzed in immunoSEQ Analyzer, with only productive sequences retained. To calculate clonality, Shannon entropy was normalized by log2 of the number of productive unique sequences and then subtracted from one. For each patient and control, public and private clones were evaluated among the 100 most prevalent clones. A clone was defined as Susac-specific if it was absent from the healthy and MS cohorts, from about a thousand published viral clones and from other ImmuneACCESS disease sequences. TCRdb's own reprocessing of the public reads used fastp at Q25 and MiXCR and kept productive beta chains. Each entry is one CDR3 protein sequence, shown with its most common DNA and genes. The V and J calls here are based on TCRdb, not the publication. The sample table shows more than 95,000 distinct CDR3 sequences, and 90% to 95% are seen once. Jointly, the top ten make up more than 0.2% of the sample.

The germline V gene specifies SGHDT as CDR1 and YYEEEE as CDR2. V loses 0 bases, J loses 4 bases, and the germline ends lie 17 bases apart. The CDR3 goes from the cysteine to the phenylalanine over 17 residues. Only the CDR3 DNA is retained, 51 bases long and in frame from the first base. Details on this clonotype: The antigen this receptor binds is unknown. No per-base quality is available; no much larger clone lies one base away.

High-throughput TCR beta sequencing profiled peripheral blood CD8+ and CD4+ T cells from healthy donors, Susac syndrome patients and multiple sclerosis patients. Recently defined diagnostic criteria for definite or probable disease were met by the Susac syndrome patients. CD8+ TEMRA cells were enriched by FACS, while bulk CD8+ and CD4+ T cells were purified by magnetic negative isolation. Blood was drawn into EDTA tubes, processed within 24 hours, and PBMCs were isolated by density gradient centrifugation. PBMCs intended for TCR sequencing were cryopreserved in liquid nitrogen and were subsequently thawed in a 37 degrees C water bath. A purity of at least 90% was achieved for sorted or isolated CD4+, CD8+ and CD8+ TEMRA cells. General conclusions and limits of the study: Susac syndrome CD8+ repertoires showed clonal expansion, highest in CD8+ TEMRA cells and greater in clinically active than remitting patients. The study acknowledged that relatively few individuals were included in the TCR sequencing and HLA analysis. Some 17 Susac-specific public clones were identified in the total CD8+ repertoire, and about 5 Susac-specific public clones were identified in the CD8+ TEMRA repertoire.

The source material was CD8+ T cells from PBMCs. The chain uses TRBV5-6 and TRBJ1-5; the D gene is not confidently resolved. This receptor was obtained from a human donor with Susac syndrome. The CDR3 amino acid sequence is: CASSLVWVRGWNQPQHF. The DNA sequence reads TGTGCCAGCAGCTTGGTTTGGGTCAGAGGGTGGAATCAGCCCCAGCATTTT.